This T cell receptor beta chain stems from a study of beta chain features in type 1 diabetes. cDNA synthesis used the whole RNA isolate, giving expressed TCRB sequences. Sequencing was performed with immunoSEQ multiplex PCR; in TCRdb, only in-frame clones are kept and a portion is missing. The table shows 850,000 to 900,000 clones, with roughly 16% occurring only once. The CDR3 consists of 17 residues. Germline loops: CDR1 SEHNR, CDR2 FQNEAQ (reference sequence). The V and J ends lost 3 bases and 6 bases, in that order; junction bases with no gene match: 14. Comment on this clone: The antigen remains unidentified.

Study results and caveats: A moderate, significant TCRB CDR3 shortening appeared in type 1 diabetes across four CD4+ subsets.

The gene calls are TRBV7-9 and TRBJ2-1; 7 bases are shared with TRBD1. Sequencing was done on a sample of naive CD4+ T cells from blood. This sequence originates from a woman under 30 in good health. Here the CDR3 reads CASSFLFGDSLVNEQFF. CDR3 nucleotides: TGTGCCAGCAGCTTCCTTTTTGGGGACAGCTTGGTCAATGAGCAGTTCTTC.